This T cell receptor (beta chain) was identified in a study of CD8 T cells in ankylosing spondylitis. Study-wide results and caveats: Before this, some motif variants had been reported in reactive arthritis synovial fluid and blood. A CD8+ phenotype characterized the disease-linked clones, which were relatively rare in peripheral blood. Made up of fewer than ten highly homologous variants, a TCR beta motif appeared characteristic of ankylosing spondylitis blood. As reported, disease-linked clones showed significant enrichment in matched ankylosing spondylitis synovial fluid.

This clonotype was found a few times. Its specificity is not known. V was trimmed by 5 bases and J by 0 bases, leaving 17 bases between them. The germline V gene encodes CDR1 SGHTA and CDR2 FQGNSA. This CDR3 is 17 amino acids long. Library preparation for TCR beta used quantitative 5'-RACE with molecular barcodes. One entry per CDR3 protein, called by TCRdb with MiXCR from the 5' RACE reads. The sample lists hundreds of thousands of distinct CDR3 sequences, 10% to 15% occurring once. This sequence originates from a male donor with ankylosing spondylitis. What was sequenced was blood, either unsorted or a sorted T cell fraction (not recorded which). The rearrangement uses TRBV7-2 and TRBJ1-3, with no clear D. CDR3 sequence reads: CASSLRPQQLSGNTIYF. The DNA for the CDR3 is TGTGCCAGCAGCCTCAGGCCACAGCAACTCTCTGGAAACACCATATATTTT.